The 27 T cell receptor beta chains below come from one sample, sequenced in a study of Ad26.COV2.S vaccination and SARS-CoV-2 variants (dated by TCRdb to about 2021). Library creation used the immunoSEQ multiplex PCR assay. This is the immuneACCESS table as TCRdb keeps it, with only in-frame sequences that have V and J called. A part of the clones is gone; compared with another copy, unresolved V genes explain less than half, and the rest is unexplained. For this sample there are roughly 250,000 clones; approximately 88% appear just once. The top ten hold less than 3.5% of the sample. The treatment or condition label on this specimen signifies: roughly 18 received Ad26.COV2.S at low or high dose, single or two shots; about 5 received placebo; per-sample allocation not given. For vaccine and placebo recipients, repertoires were sequenced using samples collected on day 63 after the first injection.

The sequences come from peripheral blood, collected in a trial of Ad26.COV2.S vaccine versus placebo. These receptors were collected from a person between 18 and 59 years old who received the Ad26.COV2.S COVID-19 vaccine or a placebo.

The rearrangement links TRBV18 to TRBJ2-4, with 8 bases matching TRBD1. CDR3 length: 15 amino acids. Germline V CDR1 and CDR2: KGHSH, LQKENI. Trimming at V came to 3 bases and at J to 4 bases, leaving 5 bases not matched to a gene. As DNA, the CDR3 is TGTGCCAGCTCACCGCCCTACAGGGGGAAAAACATTCAGTACTTC. Encoded protein: CASSPPYRGKNIQYF.

The chain uses TRBV6-2 or TRBV6-3 and TRBJ2-1; TRBD1 aligns across 10 bases. Germline CDR1 MNHEY, CDR2 SVGEGT. The V segment lost 4 bases and the J segment 3 bases; nucleotides outside the gene matches: 0. The CDR3 runs to 14 residues. The CDR3 sequence: CASSWTGGYNEQFF. As DNA, the CDR3 is TGTGCCAGCAGTTGGACAGGGGGCTACAATGAGCAGTTCTTC.

This clone has more than one count but fewer than ten. The chain employs TRBV6-5 and TRBJ1-5, with D unresolved. CDR3 size: 15 residues. Germline V gene lookup returns CDR1 MNHEY and CDR2 SVGAGI. The V and J ends lost 7 bases and 4 bases respectively, with 17 bases between them. CDR3 sequence: CASKGGVSGNQPQHF. The CDR3 nucleotides read TGTGCCAGCAAGGGTGGGGTCAGCGGAAATCAGCCCCAGCATTTT.

The chain combines TRBV3-1 (or the pseudogene TRBV3-2) with TRBJ1-4; 9 bases match TRBD1. Germline CDR1 LGHDT, CDR2 YNNKEL (reference sequence). This CDR3 region has 18 residues. Trimming removed 4 bases from V and 2 bases from J; junction bases left unmatched: 11. The CDR3 sequence is CASSPSRDRVVTNEKLFF. CDR3 DNA: TGTGCCAGCAGCCCGTCCCGGGACAGGGTTGTTACTAATGAAAAACTGTTTTTT.

There are a few counts of this clone. The V and J genes are TRBV19 and TRBJ2-5; no clear D. Trimming removed 2 bases from V and 3 bases from J, with 1 base in between. The CDR3 is 11 residues long. The germline CDR1 and CDR2 sequences are LNHDA and SQIVND (reference sequence). The DNA for the CDR3 is TGTGCCAGTAGTATAAAAGAGACCCAGTACTTC. Its translation: CASSIKETQYF. Supplemented by reference TRBV19 and TRBJ2-5, the full variable domain reads DGGITQSPKYLFRKEGQNVTLSCEQNLNHDAMYWYRQDPGQGLRLIYYSQIVNDFQKGDIAEGYSVSREKKESFPLTVTSAQKNPTAFYLCASSIKETQYFGPGTRLLVL.

The genes are TRBV18 and TRBJ1-2; tentative D call: TRBD1 (5 bases). The CDR3 spans 16 residues. Trimming stripped 0 bases from V and 3 bases from J, with 14 bases between. Germline assignment: CDR1 KGHSH and CDR2 LQKENI. The chain's CDR3 is CASSPPLGGAHYGYTF. CDR3 nucleotides: TGTGCCAGCTCACCACCCCTGGGAGGGGCTCACTATGGCTACACCTTC.

V gene TRBV6-2 or TRBV6-3 combines with J gene TRBJ2-7, with D perhaps TRBD1 or TRBD2 (5 bases each). Per germline, CDR1 MNHEY and CDR2 SVGEGT. This CDR3 is 14 amino acids long. The V gene lost 5 bases and the J gene lost 9 bases, with 20 bases spanning the gap. This CDR3 is CASSPNRDVHWQYF. DNA for the CDR3: TGTGCCAGCAGTCCAAACCGGGACGTCCACTGGCAGTACTTC.

This rearrangement joins TRBV19 to TRBJ1-2; D call uncertain. Germline CDR1 LNHDA, CDR2 SQIVND (reference sequence). V dropped 5 bases and J dropped 2 bases, with 12 bases sitting between them. The CDR3 has 14 amino acids. The CDR3 loop is CASSPGHRNYGYTF. The CDR3 region has the DNA TGTGCCAGTAGTCCCGGTCACAGAAACTATGGCTACACCTTC.

The chain carries TRBV3-1 (or the pseudogene TRBV3-2) and TRBJ1-2; D is possibly TRBD1 (5 bases). CDR3 length: 16 residues. The V end lost 2 bases, the J end lost 6 bases, and 19 bases lay between the germline ends. Germline V lookup: CDR1 LGHDT, CDR2 YNNKEL (reference sequence). The CDR3 protein is CASSQKEQTARHGYTF. CDR3 nucleotides: TGTGCCAGCAGCCAAAAAGAGCAGACAGCACGCCATGGCTACACCTTC.

The genes are TRBV11-3 and TRBJ2-2; weak D call: TRBD2 (5 bases). The CDR3 extends over 14 amino acids. The V gene lost 0 bases and the J gene lost 6 bases, with 8 bases spanning the gap. Germline CDR1 reads SGHNT; CDR2 reads YENEEA. The CDR3 here is CASSLESGAGELFF. CDR3 sequence (DNA): TGTGCCAGCAGCTTAGAGTCCGGGGCCGGGGAGCTGTTTTTT.

J is TRBJ1-1 and V is TRBV27; 8 nucleotides agree with TRBD1. This CDR3 is built from 15 residues. Germline V gene data show CDR1 as MNHEY and CDR2 as SMNVEV (reference sequence). Trimming took 3 bases from V and 2 from J; bases not matched to a gene: 5. CDR3 in amino acids: CASSFRQGANTEAFF. The CDR3 DNA reads TGTGCCAGCAGTTTTAGGCAGGGGGCAAACACTGAAGCTTTCTTT.

This chain links TRBV27 with TRBJ1-1, with D perhaps TRBD1 (5 bases). In germline, CDR1 is MNHEY, CDR2 SMNVEV (reference sequence). Trimming left V 2 bases short and J 5 bases short, with 12 bases between. The CDR3 has 14 amino acids. CDR3 protein: CASSLGAGLTEAFF. The CDR3 bases are TGTGCCAGCAGTTTAGGGGCAGGGCTAACTGAAGCTTTCTTT.

This rearrangement joins TRBV6-2 or TRBV6-3 to TRBJ2-5; the match to TRBD2 covers 13 bases. The ends lost 6 bases at V and 7 bases at J; junction bases unmatched: 8. CDR3 size: 15 residues. Germline V CDR1 and CDR2: MNHEY, SVGEGT. CDR3 loop: CASSLTSGGAATQYF. The CDR3 DNA follows: TGTGCCAGCAGCCTCACTAGCGGGGGGGCCGCGACCCAGTACTTC.

The V call is TRBV7-2, the J call TRBJ2-3; 9 bases are a match to TRBD2. This CDR3 is 19 amino acids long. J gave up 1 base and V 0 bases, and 11 bases lay outside the gene matches. Germline V gives CDR1 SGHTA, CDR2 FQGNSA. CDR3 loop: CASSLAMTSGMWGTDTQYF. As DNA, the CDR3 is TGTGCCAGCAGCTTAGCTATGACTAGCGGCATGTGGGGCACAGATACGCAGTATTTT.

In regard to this clone: The sample holds other DNA sequences that translate to the same CDR3. This chain links TRBV19 with TRBJ1-1, with D perhaps TRBD1 (5 bases). V dropped 6 bases and J dropped 5 bases, with 13 bases sitting between them. The CDR3 has 13 amino acids. Looked up from germline, CDR1 is LNHDA and CDR2 is SQIVND (reference sequence). The CDR3 bases are TGTGCCAGTAGCCGGCGGGGGTTAACTGAAGCTTTCTTT. Translation: CASSRRGLTEAFF.

This clone was seen only a few times. The rearrangement uses TRBV2 and TRBJ1-2; 7 nucleotides match TRBD1. The germline gives CDR1 SNHLY, CDR2 FYNNEI. V was pared by 6 bases and J by 7 bases, with 11 bases of the junction left unmatched. CDR3 length equals 14 residues. CDR3 in amino acids: CASRPSSRGAGYTF. Written as DNA, the CDR3 is TGTGCCAGCAGGCCCAGTTCCAGGGGGGCTGGCTACACCTTC.

The CDR3 DNA follows: TGTGCCAGCAGCGTTGCTTGGGCAGGCCAAGAGACCCAGTACTTC. It translates to CASSVAWAGQETQYF. V usage is TRBV7-8 and J usage is TRBJ2-5; D call uncertain. CDR1 and CDR2 (germline): SGHVS, FQNEAQ. V lost 5 bases and J lost 1, with 14 bases in between. This CDR3 region has 15 residues.

The chain has TRBV24-1 and TRBJ2-5, with 7 bases aligning to TRBD2. Per the germline V gene, CDR1 is KGHDR and CDR2 is SFDVKD. Unmatched junction bases numbered 6, after V lost 1 base and J lost 5 bases. The length of the CDR3 is 15 residues. The CDR3 loop is CATSDFGGVGETQYF. Written as DNA, the CDR3 is TGTGCCACCAGTGATTTTGGGGGGGTTGGGGAGACCCAGTACTTC.

This clone has just a few counts. The chain uses TRBV6-5 and TRBJ1-4; a possible D gene is TRBD1 (5 bases). The CDR3 has 14 amino acids. Germline assignment: CDR1 MNHEY and CDR2 SVGAGI. Trimming left V 7 bases short and J 4 bases short, with 13 bases between. CDR3 coding DNA: TGTGCCAGCAAGAAATGGGACGGTAATGAAAAACTGTTTTTT. This encodes CASKKWDGNEKLFF.

The gene calls are TRBV19 and TRBJ1-5; no clear D. The CDR3 loop spans 17 amino acids. CDR1 and CDR2 from the germline V gene are LNHDA and SQIVND (reference sequence). Trimming left V 3 bases short and J 0 bases short, with 15 bases between. CDR3 DNA: TGTGCCAGTAGTATCGCCCGGTTCACCCATAGCAATCAGCCCCAGCATTTT. Protein: CASSIARFTHSNQPQHF.

Only a few counts were recorded for this clone. The chain employs TRBV9 and TRBJ2-5, with unresolved D. This CDR3 is built from 13 residues. Germline V gives CDR1 SGDLS, CDR2 YYNGEE. Trimming removed 0 bases at V and 4 bases at J, with 7 bases between. CDR3 coding DNA: TGTGCCAGCAGCGTAGCGATGGGAGAGACCCAGTACTTC. Translating gives CASSVAMGETQYF.

V usage is TRBV7-6 and J usage is TRBJ2-3; 8 positions match TRBD1. The ends lost 3 bases at V and 4 bases at J; junction bases unmatched: 6. The germline V gene encodes CDR1 SGHVS and CDR2 FNYEAQ. The CDR3 sequence is 15 residues long. CDR3 protein: CASSFAGGEADTQYF. The CDR3 region has the DNA TGTGCCAGCAGCTTTGCAGGGGGCGAGGCAGATACGCAGTATTTT.

The CDR3 loop is CASSSGSSTDTQYF. The DNA of the CDR3 is TGTGCCAGCAGCTCCGGGAGCAGCACAGATACGCAGTATTTT. V is TRBV7-9 and J is TRBJ2-3; TRBD2 might be the D (6 bases). V was trimmed by 4 bases and J by 0 bases, leaving 8 bases between them. The CDR3 length is 14 residues. The germline CDR1 and CDR2 sequences are SEHNR and FQNEAQ (reference sequence).

This clone was detected once. The chain couples TRBV7-2 to TRBJ1-4; D is undetermined. The CDR3 has 14 residues. V gave up 5 bases and J gave up 8 bases, with 15 bases separating them. The V gene's germline CDR1 is SGHTA and CDR2 FQGNSA. CDR3 DNA: TGTGCCAGCAGCGCGGCCCGGTATGTCGAAAAACTGTTTTTT. Protein sequence: CASSAARYVEKLFF.

V is TRBV27 and J is TRBJ1-5; D gene uncertain. Trimming pared 3 bases from V and 9 bases from J, leaving 9 bases between. This CDR3 region has 12 residues. Germline CDR1 MNHEY, CDR2 SMNVEV (reference sequence). As DNA, the CDR3 is TGTGCCAGCAGTTTCCCCCCGGGGCCCCAGCATTTT. Encoded protein: CASSFPPGPQHF.

The chain has TRBV27 and TRBJ2-2, with 7 bases identical to TRBD1. Germline-derived CDR1 and CDR2 are MNHEY and SMNVEV (reference sequence). V lost 3 bases and J lost 7; bases outside the gene matches: 14. The CDR3 is 17 residues long. Here the CDR3 DNA reads TGTGCCAGCAGTTTTGGTTCCGGCAGGGGGTTGGGCGGGGAGCTGTTTTTT. This encodes CASSFGSGRGLGGELFF.

The rearrangement links TRBV30 to TRBJ1-2; tentatively, D is TRBD1 (5 bases). The V and J ends lost 5 bases and 7 bases respectively, with 23 bases between them. The CDR3 loop spans 15 amino acids. Looked up from germline, CDR1 is GTSNPN and CDR2 is SVGIG (reference sequence). The CDR3 DNA is TGTGCCTGGGAGGCAGGGAAGGTATTGAGGAGTGGCTACACCTTC. It codes for CAWEAGKVLRSGYTF.